This TCR beta chain was identified in a study of vaccination effects on CD4 cells after COVID-19. Under the ViraFEST assay, PBMC were stimulated with viral peptide pools so that antigen-specific CD4+ T cells expanded. Sequencing was performed afterwards. Scientists isolated CD4+ T cells after an approximately 11-day culture period ended. The vaccine given was either BNT162b2 or mRNA-1273, in two doses. Vaccinated recipients, who were negative for nucleocapsid antibodies, had no history of SARS-CoV-2 infection. Germline CDR1 is SGHRS and CDR2 is YFSETQ. The CDR3 spans 15 residues. Trimming removed 3 bases at V and 4 bases at J, with 14 bases between. Repertoires were generated with immunoSEQ multiplex PCR, while TCRdb's copy carries only in-frame clones and drops some. The data show 75,000 or so clones, 77% seen once. In the case of this clone: Its antigen is currently unknown.

This clonotype originated in a human donor who received a COVID-19 vaccine. The V call is TRBV5-1, the J call TRBJ1-5; D possibly corresponds to TRBD1 (5 bases). The input for sequencing was CD4+ T cells from PBMCs cultured with HCoV-OC43 spike peptides, taken after COVID-19 vaccination. Subset specified: HCoV-OC43 spike overlapping peptide pool stimulation. As DNA, the CDR3 is TGCGCCAGCAGCTACCCGGAGGGGAAGAATCAGCCCCAGCATTTT. Translating it yields CASSYPEGKNQPQHF.